This T cell receptor beta chain was identified in a study of T cells in Graves' hyperthyroidism and ophthalmopathy. Germline-derived CDR1 and CDR2 are SGDLS and YYNGEE. The CDR3 length is 17 residues. V shed 3 bases and J 7 bases; nucleotides not matched to a gene: 15. Amplification yielded TCR beta CDR3 regions, with RNA transcripts as the source. The primer set for the first-round RT-PCR of the TCR CDR3 was HTBI. One entry per CDR3 protein, called by TCRdb with MiXCR from the multiplex PCR reads. This sample has over 200,000 distinct CDR3 sequences, with roughly 15% found just once. This TCR was recovered from a woman aged 40 to 50 with Graves' hyperthyroidism that later progressed to Graves' ophthalmopathy. This chain connects TRBV9 to TRBJ1-4; 7 bases are shared with TRBD1. The sample taken for sequencing was blood. The CDR3: CASSGGQGVLKGEKLFF. The CDR3 DNA follows: TGTGCCAGCAGCGGGGGGCAGGGGGTCCTGAAAGGTGAAAAACTGTTTTTT.